These T cell receptor beta chains were read from a single sample in a study of pediatric ulcerative colitis. The data were produced by immunoSEQ multiplex PCR, yet TCRdb's version contains in-frame clones alone and is incomplete. Of about 64,000 clones in the sample, around four fifths were seen once. Sequenced material: blood. The origin of the receptors is a boy younger than 18 with moderate ulcerative colitis. Both conserved end residues are part of each CDR3. The D gene is left open where the match is weak. Not all rows give a size; the values are once, few, many and, for expanded clones, a class.

J gene,V gene,D gene,clone size,CDR3 DNA,CDR3 protein
TRBJ2-3,TRBV5-4,.,.,TGTGCCAGCAGCCCTGGCGACACAGATACGCAGTATTTT,CASSPGDTDTQYF
TRBJ1-1,TRBV12-5,.,few,TGTGCTAGTGGTTTAACAGGGAACACTGAAGCTTTCTTT,CASGLTGNTEAFF
TRBJ2-1,TRBV28,.,.,TGTGCCAGCAGTTTGGGGATCGGCAATGAGCAGTTCTTC,CASSLGIGNEQFF
TRBJ2-5,TRBV7-2,.,.,TGTGCCAGCAGCTTAGTTAGAGAGACCCAGTACTTC,CASSLVRETQYF
TRBJ2-7,TRBV7-2,.,.,TGTGCCAGCAGCTTCGCGGGGAGCTCCTACGAGCAGTACTTC,CASSFAGSSYEQYF
TRBJ1-5,TRBV5-6,.,.,TGTGCCAGCAGCCGGACGGCCAATAGCAATCAGCCCCAGCATTTT,CASSRTANSNQPQHF
TRBJ1-2,TRBV4-2,.,.,TGTGCCAGCAGCCAAGATAGCGACAGCCCATATGGCTACACCTTC,CASSQDSDSPYGYTF
TRBJ2-2,TRBV4-1,.,.,TGCGCCAGCAGCCAAGAGTGGGCTTCTATCAACACCGGGGAGCTGTTTTTT,CASSQEWASINTGELFF
TRBJ1-2,TRBV19,.,few,TGTGCCAGTACCTACACTCTCGGATCGGACTATGGCTACACCTTC,CASTYTLGSDYGYTF
TRBJ1-2,TRBV7-2,.,.,TGTGCCAGCAGCTTAGACATCGCAGGGATCTATGGCTACACCTTC,CASSLDIAGIYGYTF